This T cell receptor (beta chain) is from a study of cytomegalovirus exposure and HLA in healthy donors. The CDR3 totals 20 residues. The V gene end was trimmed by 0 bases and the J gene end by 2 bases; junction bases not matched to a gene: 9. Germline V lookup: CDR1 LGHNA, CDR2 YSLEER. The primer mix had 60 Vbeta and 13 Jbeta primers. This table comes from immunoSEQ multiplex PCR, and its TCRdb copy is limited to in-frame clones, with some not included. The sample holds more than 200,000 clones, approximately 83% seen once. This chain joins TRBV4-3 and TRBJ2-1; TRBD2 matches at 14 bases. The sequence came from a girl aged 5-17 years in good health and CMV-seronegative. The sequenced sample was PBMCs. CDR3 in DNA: TGCGCCAGCAGCCAAGATCCGGGACTAGCGGGGGAGAGGCCCTACAATGAGCAGTTCTTC. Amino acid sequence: CASSQDPGLAGERPYNEQFF.